This T cell receptor beta chain was documented in a study of cytomegalovirus exposure and HLA in healthy donors. Whole-study context: Genetic ancestry analysis placed 81% of the 350 to 500 donors that were genotyped in the Caucasian-associated cluster.

V was cut by 5 bases and J by 5 bases, with 19 bases left in between. Germline CDR1 GTSNPN, CDR2 SVGIG (reference sequence). The CDR3 spans 15 residues. Healthy bone marrow donors made up the donor group. The study ran its PCR with 60 Vbeta and 13 Jbeta primers. Generated by immunoSEQ multiplex PCR, the TCRdb table keeps only in-frame clones and is missing some. The repertoire shows about 130,000 clones; the top ten hold about 0.93%. The rearrangement joins TRBV30 to TRBJ2-1; maybe TRBD2 (6 bases). This clonotype was sampled from a man in his late teens or twenties in good health and CMV-seronegative. The sample taken for sequencing was PBMCs. CDR3 region: CAWHNQPPGDNEQFF. The DNA of the CDR3 is TGTGCCTGGCACAACCAACCCCCGGGGGACAATGAGCAGTTCTTC.